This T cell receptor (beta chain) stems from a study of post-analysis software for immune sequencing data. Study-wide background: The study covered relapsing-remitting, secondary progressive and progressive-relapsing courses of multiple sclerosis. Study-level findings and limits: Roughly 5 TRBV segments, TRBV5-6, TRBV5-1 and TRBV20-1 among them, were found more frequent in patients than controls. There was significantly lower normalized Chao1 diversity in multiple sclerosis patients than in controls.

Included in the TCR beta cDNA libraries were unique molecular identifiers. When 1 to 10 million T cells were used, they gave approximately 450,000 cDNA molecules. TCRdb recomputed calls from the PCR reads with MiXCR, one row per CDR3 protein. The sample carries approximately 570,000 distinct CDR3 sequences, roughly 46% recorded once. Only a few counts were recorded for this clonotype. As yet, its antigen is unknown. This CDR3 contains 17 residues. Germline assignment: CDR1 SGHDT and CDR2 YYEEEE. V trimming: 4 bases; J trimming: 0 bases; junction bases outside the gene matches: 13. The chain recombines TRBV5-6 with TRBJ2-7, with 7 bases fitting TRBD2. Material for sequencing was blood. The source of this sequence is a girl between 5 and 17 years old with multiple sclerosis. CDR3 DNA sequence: TGTGCCAGCAGCCCGGGGGGACGGGAACTGAGCTCCTACGAGCAGTACTTC. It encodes CASSPGGRELSSYEQYF.